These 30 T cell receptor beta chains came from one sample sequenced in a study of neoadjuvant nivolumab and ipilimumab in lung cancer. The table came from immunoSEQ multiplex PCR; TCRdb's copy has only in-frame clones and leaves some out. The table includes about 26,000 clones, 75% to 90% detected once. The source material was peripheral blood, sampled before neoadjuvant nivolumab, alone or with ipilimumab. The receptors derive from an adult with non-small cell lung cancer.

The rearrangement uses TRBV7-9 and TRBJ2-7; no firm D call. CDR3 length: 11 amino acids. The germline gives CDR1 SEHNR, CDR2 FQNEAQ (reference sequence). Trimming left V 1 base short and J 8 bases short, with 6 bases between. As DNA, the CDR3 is TGTGCCAGCAGCTTAGATTCGAAGCAGTACTTC. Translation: CASSLDSKQYF.

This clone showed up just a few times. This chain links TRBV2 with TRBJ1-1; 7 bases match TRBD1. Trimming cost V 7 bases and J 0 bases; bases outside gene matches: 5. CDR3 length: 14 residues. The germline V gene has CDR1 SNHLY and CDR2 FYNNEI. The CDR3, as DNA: TGTGCCAGCAAACAGGGGACTATGAACACTGAAGCTTTCTTT. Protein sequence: CASKQGTMNTEAFF.

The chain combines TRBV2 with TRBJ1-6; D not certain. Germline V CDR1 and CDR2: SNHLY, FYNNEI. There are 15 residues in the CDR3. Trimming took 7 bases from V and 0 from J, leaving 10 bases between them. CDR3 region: CASTEVHSYNSPLHF. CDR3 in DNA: TGTGCCAGCACCGAGGTCCACTCCTATAATTCACCCCTCCACTTT.

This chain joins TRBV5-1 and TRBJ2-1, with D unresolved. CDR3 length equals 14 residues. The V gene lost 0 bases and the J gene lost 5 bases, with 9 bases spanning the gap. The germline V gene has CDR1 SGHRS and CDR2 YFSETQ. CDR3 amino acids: CASSLAPANNEQFF. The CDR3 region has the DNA TGCGCCAGCAGCTTGGCGCCAGCCAACAATGAGCAGTTCTTC.

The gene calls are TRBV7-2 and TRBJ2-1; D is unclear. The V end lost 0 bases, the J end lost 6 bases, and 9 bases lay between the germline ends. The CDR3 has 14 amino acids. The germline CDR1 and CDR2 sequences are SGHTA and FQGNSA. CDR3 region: CASSLAYLTNEQFF. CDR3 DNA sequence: TGTGCCAGCAGCTTAGCGTACCTTACCAATGAGCAGTTCTTC. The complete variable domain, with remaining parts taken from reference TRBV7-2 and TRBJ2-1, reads GAGVSQSPSNKVTEKGKDVELRCDPISGHTALYWYRQSLGQGLEFLIYFQGNSAPDKSGLPSDRFSAERTGGSVSTLTIQRTQQEDSAVYLCASSLAYLTNEQFFGPGTRLTVL.

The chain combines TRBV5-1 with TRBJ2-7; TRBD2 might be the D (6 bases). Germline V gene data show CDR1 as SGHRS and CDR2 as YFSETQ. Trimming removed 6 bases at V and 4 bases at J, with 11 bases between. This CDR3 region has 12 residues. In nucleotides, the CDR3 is TGCGCCAGCACTGACGGAGGGTACGAGCAGTACTTC. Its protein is CASTDGGYEQYF.

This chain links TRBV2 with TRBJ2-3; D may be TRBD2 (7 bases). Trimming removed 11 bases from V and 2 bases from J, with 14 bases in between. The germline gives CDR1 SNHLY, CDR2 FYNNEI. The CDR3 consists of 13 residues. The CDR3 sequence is CAGGASHTDTQYF. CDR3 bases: TGTGCCGGGGGGGCTAGCCACACAGATACGCAGTATTTT.

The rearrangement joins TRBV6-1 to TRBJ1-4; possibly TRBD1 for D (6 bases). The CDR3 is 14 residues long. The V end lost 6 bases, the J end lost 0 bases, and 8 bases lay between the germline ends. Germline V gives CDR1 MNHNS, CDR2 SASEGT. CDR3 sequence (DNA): TGTGCCAGCAGAAGGACAGCAACTAATGAAAAACTGTTTTTT. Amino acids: CASRRTATNEKLFF.

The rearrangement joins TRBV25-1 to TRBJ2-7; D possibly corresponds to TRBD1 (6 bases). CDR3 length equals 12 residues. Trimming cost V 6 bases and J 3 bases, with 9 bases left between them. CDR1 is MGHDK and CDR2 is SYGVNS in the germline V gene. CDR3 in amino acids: CASRKTGYEQYF. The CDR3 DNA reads TGTGCCAGCAGAAAGACAGGCTACGAGCAGTACTTC.

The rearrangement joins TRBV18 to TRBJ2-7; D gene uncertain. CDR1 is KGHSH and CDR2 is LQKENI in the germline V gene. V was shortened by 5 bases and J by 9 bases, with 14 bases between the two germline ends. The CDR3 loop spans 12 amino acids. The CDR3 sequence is CASSDRFDVQYF. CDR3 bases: TGTGCCAGCTCAGATCGCTTTGATGTGCAGTACTTC. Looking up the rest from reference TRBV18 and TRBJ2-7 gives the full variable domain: NAGVMQNPRHLVRRRGQEARLRCSPMKGHSHVYWYRQLPEEGLKFMVYLQKENIIDESGMPKERFSAEFPKEGPSILRIQQVVRGDSAAYFCASSDRFDVQYFGPGTRLTVT.

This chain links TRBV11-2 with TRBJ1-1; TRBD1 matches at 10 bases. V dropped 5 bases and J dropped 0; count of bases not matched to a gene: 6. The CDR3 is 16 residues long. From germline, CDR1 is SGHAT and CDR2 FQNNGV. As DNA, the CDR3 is TGTGCCAGCAGCATCGCCGGGACAGGGGTGAACACTGAAGCTTTCTTT. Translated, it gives CASSIAGTGVNTEAFF.

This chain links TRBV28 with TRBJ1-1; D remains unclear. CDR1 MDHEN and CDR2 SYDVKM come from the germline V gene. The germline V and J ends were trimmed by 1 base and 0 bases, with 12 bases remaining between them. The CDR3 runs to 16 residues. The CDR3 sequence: CASSLFLGYMNTEAFF. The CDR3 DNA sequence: TGTGCCAGCAGTTTATTCCTGGGATACATGAACACTGAAGCTTTCTTT.

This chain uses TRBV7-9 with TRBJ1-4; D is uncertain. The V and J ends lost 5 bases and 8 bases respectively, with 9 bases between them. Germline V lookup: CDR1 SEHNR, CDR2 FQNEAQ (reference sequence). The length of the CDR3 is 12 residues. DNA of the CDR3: TGTGCCAGCAGCGCCCAAGGGGAAAAACTGTTTTTT. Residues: CASSAQGEKLFF.

CDR3 residues: CASSQNQETQYF. In DNA, the CDR3 is TGTGCCAGCAGCCAAAACCAAGAGACCCAGTACTTC. The J gene is TRBJ2-5, the V gene TRBV11-2; D is uncertain. Germline V lookup: CDR1 SGHAT, CDR2 FQNNGV. CDR3 length: 12 residues. Deletions cut 5 bases from V and 0 bases from J, with 4 bases between.

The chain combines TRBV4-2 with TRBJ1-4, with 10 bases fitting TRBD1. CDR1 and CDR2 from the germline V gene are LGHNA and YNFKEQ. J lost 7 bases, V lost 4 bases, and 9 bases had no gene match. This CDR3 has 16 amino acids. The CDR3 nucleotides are TGTGCCAGCAGCCGCAACACCCGGGACAGGGGTGAAAAACTGTTTTTT. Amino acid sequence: CASSRNTRDRGEKLFF.

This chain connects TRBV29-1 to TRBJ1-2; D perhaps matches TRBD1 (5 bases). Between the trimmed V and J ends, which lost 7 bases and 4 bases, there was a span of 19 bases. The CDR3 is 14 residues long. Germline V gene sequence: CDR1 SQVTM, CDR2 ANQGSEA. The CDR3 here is CSALRGFLSYGYTF. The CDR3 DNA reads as TGCAGCGCTCTAAGGGGATTTCTGAGCTATGGCTACACCTTC.

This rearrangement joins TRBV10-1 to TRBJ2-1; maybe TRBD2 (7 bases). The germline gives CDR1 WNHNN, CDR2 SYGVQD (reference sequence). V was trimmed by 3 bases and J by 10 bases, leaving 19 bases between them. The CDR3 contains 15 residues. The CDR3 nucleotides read TGCGCCAGCAGTGATGAAGGACTAGGGGGTTTGGAGCAGTTCTTC. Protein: CASSDEGLGGLEQFF.

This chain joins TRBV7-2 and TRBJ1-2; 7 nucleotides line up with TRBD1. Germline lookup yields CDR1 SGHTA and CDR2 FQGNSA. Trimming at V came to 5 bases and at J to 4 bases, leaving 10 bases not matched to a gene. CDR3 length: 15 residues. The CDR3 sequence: CASSQGTVPSYGYTF. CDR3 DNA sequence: TGTGCCAGCAGCCAGGGGACAGTTCCCTCCTATGGCTACACCTTC. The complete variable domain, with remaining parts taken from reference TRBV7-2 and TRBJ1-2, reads GAGVSQSPSNKVTEKGKDVELRCDPISGHTALYWYRQSLGQGLEFLIYFQGNSAPDKSGLPSDRFSAERTGGSVSTLTIQRTQQEDSAVYLCASSQGTVPSYGYTFGSGTRLTVV.

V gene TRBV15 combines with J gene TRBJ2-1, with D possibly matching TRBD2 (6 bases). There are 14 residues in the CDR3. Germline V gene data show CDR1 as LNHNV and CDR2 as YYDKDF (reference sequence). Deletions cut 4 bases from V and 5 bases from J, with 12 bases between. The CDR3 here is CATSTQLAHNEQFF. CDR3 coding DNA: TGTGCCACCAGCACCCAACTAGCACACAATGAGCAGTTCTTC.

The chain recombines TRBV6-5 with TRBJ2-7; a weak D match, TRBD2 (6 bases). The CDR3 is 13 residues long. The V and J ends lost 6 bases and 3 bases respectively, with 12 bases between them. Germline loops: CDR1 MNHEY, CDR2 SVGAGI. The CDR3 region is CASRRDSFYEQYF. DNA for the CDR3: TGTGCCAGCAGGCGGGACTCCTTCTACGAGCAGTACTTC.

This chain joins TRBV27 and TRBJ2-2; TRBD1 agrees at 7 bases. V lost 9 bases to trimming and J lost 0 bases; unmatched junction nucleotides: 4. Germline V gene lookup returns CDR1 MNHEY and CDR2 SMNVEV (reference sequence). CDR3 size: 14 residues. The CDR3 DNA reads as TGTGCCAGTAATGGACAGGCGAACACCGGGGAGCTGTTTTTT. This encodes CASNGQANTGELFF.

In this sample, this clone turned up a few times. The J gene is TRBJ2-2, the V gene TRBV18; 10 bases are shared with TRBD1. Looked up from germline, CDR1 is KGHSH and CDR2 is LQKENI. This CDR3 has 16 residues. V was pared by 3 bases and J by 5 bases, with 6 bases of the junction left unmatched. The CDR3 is CASSPFSDRGTGELFF. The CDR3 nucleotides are TGTGCCAGCTCACCCTTCTCGGACAGGGGGACCGGGGAGCTGTTTTTT.

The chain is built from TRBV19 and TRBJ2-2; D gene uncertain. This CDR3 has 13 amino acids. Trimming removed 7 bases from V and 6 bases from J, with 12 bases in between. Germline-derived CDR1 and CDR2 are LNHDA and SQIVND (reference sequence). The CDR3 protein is CASKPVLAGELFF. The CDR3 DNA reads TGTGCCAGTAAACCGGTTCTTGCCGGGGAGCTGTTTTTT.

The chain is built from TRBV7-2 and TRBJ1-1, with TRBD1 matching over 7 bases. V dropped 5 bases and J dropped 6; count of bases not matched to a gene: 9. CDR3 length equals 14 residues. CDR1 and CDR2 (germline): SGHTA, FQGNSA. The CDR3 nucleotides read TGTGCCAGCAGCATCAGGGGGGGGTCTGCTGAAGCTTTCTTT. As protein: CASSIRGGSAEAFF.

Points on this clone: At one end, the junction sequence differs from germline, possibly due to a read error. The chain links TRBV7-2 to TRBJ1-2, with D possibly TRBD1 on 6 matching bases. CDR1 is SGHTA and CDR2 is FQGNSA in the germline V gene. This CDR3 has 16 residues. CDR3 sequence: CASSLAQGNYVYGYTF. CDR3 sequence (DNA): TGTGCCAGCAGCCTAGCCCAGGGGAATTATGTCTATGGCTACACCTTC.

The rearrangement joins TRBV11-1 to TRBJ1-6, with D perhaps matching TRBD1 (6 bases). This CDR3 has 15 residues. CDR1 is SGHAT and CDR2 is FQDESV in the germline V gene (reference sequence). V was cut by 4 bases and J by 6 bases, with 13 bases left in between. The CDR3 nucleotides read TGTGCCAGCAGCTACCTCAGGGGAAGTAATTCACCCCTCCACTTT. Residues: CASSYLRGSNSPLHF.

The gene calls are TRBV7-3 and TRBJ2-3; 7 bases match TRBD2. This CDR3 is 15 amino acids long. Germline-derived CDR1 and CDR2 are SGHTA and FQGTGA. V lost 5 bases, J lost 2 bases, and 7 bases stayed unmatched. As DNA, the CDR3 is TGTGCCAGCAGCACAGCAGCGGGGCCCACAGATACGCAGTATTTT. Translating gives CASSTAAGPTDTQYF.

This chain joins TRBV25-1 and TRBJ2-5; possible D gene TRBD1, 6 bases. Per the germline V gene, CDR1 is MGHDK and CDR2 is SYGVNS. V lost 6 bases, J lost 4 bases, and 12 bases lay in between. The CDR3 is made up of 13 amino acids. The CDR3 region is CASRHRVVETQYF. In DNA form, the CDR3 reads TGTGCCAGCAGACACAGGGTTGTAGAGACCCAGTACTTC.

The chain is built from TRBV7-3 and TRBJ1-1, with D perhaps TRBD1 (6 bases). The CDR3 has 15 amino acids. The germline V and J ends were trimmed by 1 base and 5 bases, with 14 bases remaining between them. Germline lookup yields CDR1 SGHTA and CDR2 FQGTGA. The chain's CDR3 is CASSLNGGGRTEAFF. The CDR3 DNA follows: TGTGCCAGCAGCTTAAACGGAGGGGGGAGAACTGAAGCTTTCTTT.

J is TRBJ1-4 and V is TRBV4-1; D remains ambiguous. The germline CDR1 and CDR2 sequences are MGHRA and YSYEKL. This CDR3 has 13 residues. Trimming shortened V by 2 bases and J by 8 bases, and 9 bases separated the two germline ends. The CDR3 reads CASSQLLGEKLFF. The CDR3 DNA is TGCGCCAGCAGCCAACTCCTCGGAGAAAAACTGTTTTTT.